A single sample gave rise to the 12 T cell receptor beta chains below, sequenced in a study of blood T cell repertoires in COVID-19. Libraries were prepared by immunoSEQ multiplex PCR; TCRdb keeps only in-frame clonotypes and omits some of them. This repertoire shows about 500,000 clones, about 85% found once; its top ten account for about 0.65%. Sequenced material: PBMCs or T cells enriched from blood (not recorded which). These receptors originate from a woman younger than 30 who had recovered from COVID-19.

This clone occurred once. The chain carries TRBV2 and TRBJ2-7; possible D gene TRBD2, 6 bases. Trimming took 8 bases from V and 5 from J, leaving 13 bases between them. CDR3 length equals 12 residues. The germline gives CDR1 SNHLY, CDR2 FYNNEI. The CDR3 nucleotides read TGTGCCAGCTGGGGGGAGTTTAACGAGCAGTACTTC. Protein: CASWGEFNEQYF.

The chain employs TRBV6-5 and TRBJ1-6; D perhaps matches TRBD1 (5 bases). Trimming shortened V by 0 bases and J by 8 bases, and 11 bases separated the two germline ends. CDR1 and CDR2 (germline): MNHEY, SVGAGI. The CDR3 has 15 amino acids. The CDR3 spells CASSYSIGGDSPLHF. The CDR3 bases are TGTGCCAGCAGTTACTCGATTGGGGGGGATTCACCCCTCCACTTT.

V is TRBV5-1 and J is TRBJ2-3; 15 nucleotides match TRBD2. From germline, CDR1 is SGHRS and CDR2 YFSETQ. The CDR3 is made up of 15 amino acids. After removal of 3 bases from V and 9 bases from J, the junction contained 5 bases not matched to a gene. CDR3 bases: TGCGCCAGCAGCTGGACTAGCGGGGGGGCAGGGACGCAGTATTTT. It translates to CASSWTSGGAGTQYF.

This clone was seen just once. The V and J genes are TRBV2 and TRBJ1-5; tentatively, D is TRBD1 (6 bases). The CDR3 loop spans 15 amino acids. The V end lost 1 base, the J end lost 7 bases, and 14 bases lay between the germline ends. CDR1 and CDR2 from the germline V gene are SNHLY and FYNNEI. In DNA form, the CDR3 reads TGTGCCAGCAGTGAAGGTGGCAGGGGCCGGCAGCCCCAGCATTTT. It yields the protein CASSEGGRGRQPQHF.

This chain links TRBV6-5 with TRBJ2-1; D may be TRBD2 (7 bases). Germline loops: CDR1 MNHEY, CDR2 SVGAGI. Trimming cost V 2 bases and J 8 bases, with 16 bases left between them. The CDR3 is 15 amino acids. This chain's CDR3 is CASSYVWRGQDEQFF. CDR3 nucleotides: TGTGCCAGCAGTTACGTGTGGCGGGGGCAGGATGAGCAGTTCTTC.

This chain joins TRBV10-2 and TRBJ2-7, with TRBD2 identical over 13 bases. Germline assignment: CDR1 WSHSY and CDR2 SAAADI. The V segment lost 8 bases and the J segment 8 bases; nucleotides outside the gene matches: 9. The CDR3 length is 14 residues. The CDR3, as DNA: TGCGCCAGCGGGACTAGCGGGGCTTTTTACCAGCAGTACTTC. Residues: CASGTSGAFYQQYF.

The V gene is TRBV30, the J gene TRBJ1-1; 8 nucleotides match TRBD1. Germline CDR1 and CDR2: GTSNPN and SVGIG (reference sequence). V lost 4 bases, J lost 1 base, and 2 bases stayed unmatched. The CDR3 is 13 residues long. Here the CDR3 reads CAWTGGGNTEAFF. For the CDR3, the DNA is TGTGCCTGGACAGGGGGCGGGAACACTGAAGCTTTCTTT.

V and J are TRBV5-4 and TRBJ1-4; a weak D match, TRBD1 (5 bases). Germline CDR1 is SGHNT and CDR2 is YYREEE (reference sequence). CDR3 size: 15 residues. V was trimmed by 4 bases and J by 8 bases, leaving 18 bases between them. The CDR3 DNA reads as TGTGCCAGCAGCCGCTCCGGGGGGTTGGAGGAAAAACTGTTTTTT. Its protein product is CASSRSGGLEEKLFF. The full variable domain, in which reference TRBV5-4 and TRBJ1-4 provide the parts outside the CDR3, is ETGVTQSPTHLIKTRGQQVTLRCSSQSGHNTVSWYQQALGQGPQFIFQYYREEENGRGNFPPRFSGLQFPNYSSELNVNALELDDSALYLCASSRSGGLEEKLFFGSGTQLSVL.

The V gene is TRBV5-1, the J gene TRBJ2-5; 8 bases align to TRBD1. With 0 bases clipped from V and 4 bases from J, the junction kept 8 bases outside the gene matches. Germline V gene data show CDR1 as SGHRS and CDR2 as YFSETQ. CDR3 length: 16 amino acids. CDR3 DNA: TGCGCCAGCAGCTTGGGGACAGGGATAATTGGAGAGACCCAGTACTTC. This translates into CASSLGTGIIGETQYF.

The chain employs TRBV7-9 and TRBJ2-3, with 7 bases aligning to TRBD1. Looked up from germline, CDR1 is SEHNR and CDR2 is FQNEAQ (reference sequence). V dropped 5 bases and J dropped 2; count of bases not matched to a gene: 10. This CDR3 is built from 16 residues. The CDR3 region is CASSTNGQVYTDTQYF. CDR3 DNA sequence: TGTGCCAGCAGCACAAACGGACAGGTGTACACAGATACGCAGTATTTT. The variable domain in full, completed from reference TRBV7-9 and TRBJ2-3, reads DTGVSQNPRHKITKRGQNVTFRCDPISEHNRLYWYRQTLGQGPEFLTYFQNEAQLEKSRLLSDRFSAERPKGSFSTLEIQRTEQGDSAMYLCASSTNGQVYTDTQYFGPGTRLTVL.

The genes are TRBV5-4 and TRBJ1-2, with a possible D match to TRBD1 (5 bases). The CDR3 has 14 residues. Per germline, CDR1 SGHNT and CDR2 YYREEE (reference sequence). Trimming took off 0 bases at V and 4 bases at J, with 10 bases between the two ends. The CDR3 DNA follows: TGTGCCAGCAGCTTGGGTCGCGGGGGCTATGGCTACACCTTC. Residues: CASSLGRGGYGYTF. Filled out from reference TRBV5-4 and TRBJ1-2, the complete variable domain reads ETGVTQSPTHLIKTRGQQVTLRCSSQSGHNTVSWYQQALGQGPQFIFQYYREEENGRGNFPPRFSGLQFPNYSSELNVNALELDDSALYLCASSLGRGGYGYTFGSGTRLTVV.

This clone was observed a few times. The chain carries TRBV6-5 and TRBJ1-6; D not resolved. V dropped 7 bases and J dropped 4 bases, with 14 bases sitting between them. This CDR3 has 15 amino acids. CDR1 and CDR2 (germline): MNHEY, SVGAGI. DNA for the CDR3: TGTGCCAGCATATGGGGATCGGGATATAATTCACCCCTCCACTTT. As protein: CASIWGSGYNSPLHF.